This T cell receptor (beta chain) was obtained from a study of blood T cell repertoires in COVID-19. Followed longitudinally, the Seattle patients had been enrolled during active infection. V shed 3 bases and J shed 7 bases, with 13 bases lying between them. This CDR3 is built from 14 residues. Germline V lookup: CDR1 MGHDK, CDR2 SYGVNS. Authors' analysis steps: Estimates of nucleated cell counts were drawn from the amplification of reference gene primers. Sequencing was performed with immunoSEQ multiplex PCR; in TCRdb, only in-frame clones are kept and a portion is missing. That table supplies the V and J calls and clone size; D and trimming were determined from the DNA. Of about 240,000 clones listed, 80% to 95% are singletons.

The chain combines TRBV25-1 with TRBJ1-5; D gene unclear. Material for sequencing was peripheral blood. The sequence was collected from a man aged 25 to 40 with COVID-19, enrolled during active disease. The CDR3 nucleotides are TGTGCCAGCAGTGAGCTTGAGGTAAACCAGCCCCAGCATTTT. This encodes CASSELEVNQPQHF.